This entry is about one TCR beta chain. What it recognizes is unknown. The data were produced by immunoSEQ multiplex PCR, yet TCRdb's version contains in-frame clones alone and is incomplete. The repertoire has 92,000 or so clones, more than 80% of them found once; the top ten carry roughly 5%. These data come from a study of Tregs in tolerant kidney transplant recipients. The germline V gene has CDR1 SNHLY and CDR2 FYNNEI. The CDR3 runs to 15 residues. V was shortened by 7 bases and J by 0 bases, with 16 bases between the two germline ends. Study conclusions and caveats: Activated donor B cell expansion appeared to reveal the most relevant donor-specific TCRbeta repertoire. This study did not directly address biological reproducibility.

The sample taken for sequencing was CD8+ T cells from blood. This TCR was recovered from a human donor in good health. This chain connects TRBV2 to TRBJ2-7, with D unresolved. The CDR3 nucleotides read TGTGCCAGCAAAAGAGACACGAATCTCTCCTACGAGCAGTACTTC. Translated, it gives CASKRDTNLSYEQYF.